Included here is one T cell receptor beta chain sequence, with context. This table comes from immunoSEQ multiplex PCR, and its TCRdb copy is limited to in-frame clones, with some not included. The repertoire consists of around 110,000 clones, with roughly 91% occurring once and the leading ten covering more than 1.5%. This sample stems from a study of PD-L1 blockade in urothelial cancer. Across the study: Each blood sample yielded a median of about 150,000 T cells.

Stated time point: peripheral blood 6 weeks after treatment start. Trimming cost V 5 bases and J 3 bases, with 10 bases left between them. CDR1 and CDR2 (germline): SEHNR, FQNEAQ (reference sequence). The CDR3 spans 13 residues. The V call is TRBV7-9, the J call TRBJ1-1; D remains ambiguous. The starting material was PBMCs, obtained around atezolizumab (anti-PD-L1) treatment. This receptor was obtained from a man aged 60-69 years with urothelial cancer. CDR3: CASSVNYYTEAFF. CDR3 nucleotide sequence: TGTGCCAGCAGCGTAAACTATTACACTGAAGCTTTCTTT. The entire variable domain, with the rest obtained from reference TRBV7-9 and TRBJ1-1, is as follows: DTGVSQNPRHKITKRGQNVTFRCDPISEHNRLYWYRQTLGQGPEFLTYFQNEAQLEKSRLLSDRFSAERPKGSFSTLEIQRTEQGDSAMYLCASSVNYYTEAFFGQGTRLTVV.